Below are 24 T cell receptor beta chains sequenced from a single sample in a study of cytomegalovirus exposure and HLA in healthy donors. PCR was performed using 60 Vbeta and 13 Jbeta primers. Data came from immunoSEQ multiplex PCR; TCRdb stores just in-frame clones and leaves some out. The sample features around 71,000 clones, with under 2% in its top ten. The sequencing sample was made of PBMCs. These receptor sequences come from a woman in her twenties or thirties in good health and CMV-seronegative.

This sequence joins TRBV28 and TRBJ1-2, with D tentatively TRBD1 (5 bases). CDR3 length: 13 amino acids. V shed 3 bases and J shed 2 bases, with 7 bases lying between them. Per germline, CDR1 MDHEN and CDR2 SYDVKM. The CDR3 is CASSLAGNYGYTF. The CDR3 DNA reads as TGTGCCAGCAGTTTGGCAGGGAACTATGGCTACACCTTC.

The genes are TRBV5-1 and TRBJ2-1; D is perhaps TRBD1 (6 bases). This CDR3 region has 17 residues. Trimming shortened V by 0 bases and J by 0 bases, and 13 bases separated the two germline ends. Looked up from germline, CDR1 is SGHRS and CDR2 is YFSETQ. The CDR3 region has the DNA TGCGCCAGCAGCTTGGGACCCGACAGGAGCTCCTACAATGAGCAGTTCTTC. The encoded protein is CASSLGPDRSSYNEQFF.

V and J are TRBV5-5 and TRBJ2-1; 8 nucleotides line up with TRBD1. This CDR3 is built from 17 residues. Germline CDR1 is SGHKS and CDR2 is YYEKEE (reference sequence). V was clipped by 0 bases and J by 4 bases; unmatched bases: 9. This CDR3 is CASSLGKDRDRYNEQFF. The CDR3 nucleotides are TGTGCCAGCAGCTTGGGGAAGGACAGGGACAGGTACAATGAGCAGTTCTTC.

The V gene is TRBV18, the J gene TRBJ2-3; D unresolved. In germline, CDR1 is KGHSH, CDR2 LQKENI. The CDR3 covers 15 residues. Trimming took 1 base from V and 0 from J, leaving 8 bases between them. CDR3 loop: CASSPLTLSTDTQYF. The CDR3 coding sequence is TGTGCCAGCTCACCACTAACTCTCAGCACAGATACGCAGTATTTT.

V usage is TRBV4-1 and J usage is TRBJ2-7; 9 bases match TRBD2. The length of the CDR3 is 16 residues. V trimming: 0 bases; J trimming: 3 bases; junction bases outside the gene matches: 6. Germline values: CDR1 MGHRA, CDR2 YSYEKL. This chain's CDR3 is CASSQDRSGGLYEQYF. The CDR3, as DNA: TGCGCCAGCAGCCAAGACCGTAGCGGGGGCCTCTACGAGCAGTACTTC.

This sequence joins TRBV28 and TRBJ2-3, with D possibly TRBD2 on 5 matching bases. The CDR3 runs 14 residues. Germline V CDR1 and CDR2: MDHEN, SYDVKM. The V end was cut by 3 bases, the J end by 4 bases, with 11 bases between. The CDR3 loop is CASSLVGGADTQYF. The CDR3 DNA follows: TGTGCCAGCAGTTTGGTAGGAGGCGCAGATACGCAGTATTTT.

The genes are TRBV6-1 and TRBJ2-7, with 8 positions matching TRBD1. The CDR3 runs 14 residues. V was clipped by 5 bases and J by 2 bases; unmatched bases: 5. Germline V gene sequence: CDR1 MNHNS, CDR2 SASEGT. For the CDR3, the DNA is TGTGCCAGCAGTCTGACAGGGGCCCCCTACGAGCAGTACTTC. It translates to CASSLTGAPYEQYF.

DNA of the CDR3: TGTGCCAGCAGTTCGGGACAGGGGACCTATGGCTACACCTTC. Amino acid sequence: CASSSGQGTYGYTF. The chain links TRBV28 to TRBJ1-2, with 10 bases lining up with TRBD1. V dropped 4 bases and J dropped 4; count of bases not matched to a gene: 3. CDR1 is MDHEN and CDR2 is SYDVKM in the germline V gene. The CDR3 has 14 residues.

The V call is TRBV5-1, the J call TRBJ1-4; D is uncertain. With 0 bases removed from V and 2 bases from J, the gap between germline ends came to 14 bases. CDR1 and CDR2 (germline): SGHRS, YFSETQ. CDR3 size: 17 residues. The CDR3 is CASSLALGIGTNEKLFF. The CDR3 DNA sequence: TGCGCCAGCAGCTTGGCCCTCGGGATTGGGACTAATGAAAAACTGTTTTTT. The full variable domain, completed using reference TRBV5-1 and TRBJ1-4, is KAGVTQTPRYLIKTRGQQVTLSCSPISGHRSVSWYQQTPGQGLQFLFEYFSETQRNKGNFPGRFSGRQFSNSRSEMNVSTLELGDSALYLCASSLALGIGTNEKLFFGSGTQLSVL.

V gene TRBV18 combines with J gene TRBJ1-1; no clear D gene. The V gene lost 0 bases and the J gene lost 8 bases, with 10 bases spanning the gap. Germline CDR1 reads KGHSH; CDR2 reads LQKENI. The CDR3 runs to 13 residues. The CDR3: CASSPPSGTEAFF. CDR3 coding DNA: TGTGCCAGCTCACCACCGAGTGGTACGGAAGCTTTCTTT. The variable domain in full, with the rest retrieved from reference TRBV18 and TRBJ1-1, is NAGVMQNPRHLVRRRGQEARLRCSPMKGHSHVYWYRQLPEEGLKFMVYLQKENIIDESGMPKERFSAEFPKEGPSILRIQQVVRGDSAAYFCASSPPSGTEAFFGQGTRLTVV.

The chain combines TRBV10-3 with TRBJ2-2; the match to TRBD2 covers 9 bases. The V segment lost 8 bases and the J segment 5 bases; nucleotides outside the gene matches: 9. Germline V lookup: CDR1 ENHRY, CDR2 SYGVKD. The CDR3 runs to 15 residues. CDR3 in DNA: TGTGCCATCCGTGGCGGGGGGGCGTCTACCGGGGAGCTGTTTTTT. Amino acid sequence: CAIRGGGASTGELFF.

The V call is TRBV9, the J call TRBJ1-5; D is perhaps TRBD1 (5 bases). The V end lost 2 bases, the J end lost 1 base, and 7 bases lay between the germline ends. The germline CDR1 and CDR2 sequences are SGDLS and YYNGEE. This CDR3 contains 14 residues. Here the CDR3 DNA reads TGTGCCAGCAGCGTGGGGGGAAGCAATCAGCCCCAGCATTTT. Its protein is CASSVGGSNQPQHF. Combining the CDR3 with reference TRBV9 and TRBJ1-5 gives the whole variable domain DSGVTQTPKHLITATGQRVTLRCSPRSGDLSVYWYQQSLDQGLQFLIQYYNGEERAKGNILERFSAQQFPDLHSELNLSSLELGDSALYFCASSVGGSNQPQHFGDGTRLSIL.

This chain connects TRBV29-1 to TRBJ2-2; 7 nucleotides line up with TRBD1. This CDR3 spans 13 amino acids. Trimming cost V 7 bases and J 5 bases; bases outside gene matches: 7. Per germline, CDR1 SQVTM and CDR2 ANQGSEA. CDR3 nucleotide sequence: TGCAGCGCCCCCGGGACAGTTACCGGGGAGCTGTTTTTT. It specifies CSAPGTVTGELFF.

J is TRBJ2-3 and V is TRBV7-9; 11 nucleotides agree with TRBD2. The V segment lost 5 bases and the J segment 7 bases; nucleotides outside the gene matches: 11. The germline V gene encodes CDR1 SEHNR and CDR2 FQNEAQ (reference sequence). The CDR3 is 16 residues long. The CDR3: CASSAFTSGGVYTQYF. The CDR3 DNA reads as TGTGCCAGCAGCGCCTTTACTAGCGGGGGCGTATATACGCAGTATTTT.

The V and J genes are TRBV6-5 and TRBJ2-5, with D possibly TRBD1 on 5 matching bases. Germline values: CDR1 MNHEY, CDR2 SVGAGI. Trimming pared 2 bases from V and 4 bases from J, leaving 5 bases between. This CDR3 comprises 12 residues. As DNA, the CDR3 is TGTGCCAGCAGTTACAGGGGAGAGACCCAGTACTTC. Amino acids: CASSYRGETQYF.

The J gene is TRBJ2-7, the V gene TRBV7-2, with TRBD1 identical over 8 bases. This CDR3 comprises 14 residues. Germline CDR1 reads SGHTA; CDR2 reads FQGNSA. With V trimmed by 1 base and J by 3 bases, 2 bases remained unmatched. CDR3 sequence: CASSLVGTGYEQYF. The CDR3 DNA follows: TGTGCCAGCAGCTTAGTGGGGACAGGCTACGAGCAGTACTTC.

The chain recombines TRBV7-9 with TRBJ1-4; unclear D gene. This CDR3 is 14 amino acids long. Germline V lookup: CDR1 SEHNR, CDR2 FQNEAQ (reference sequence). Trimming took off 2 bases at V and 14 bases at J, with 18 bases between the two ends. This CDR3 reads CASSLTGSQNGLFF. DNA of the CDR3: TGTGCCAGCAGCTTAACGGGGAGTCAGAACGGGCTGTTTTTT.

CDR3 residues: CASSPRVGNTIYF. The DNA for the CDR3 is TGTGCCAGCAGTCCCAGGGTTGGAAACACCATATATTTT. V gene TRBV27 combines with J gene TRBJ1-3; possibly TRBD1 for D (5 bases). Per the germline V gene, CDR1 is MNHEY and CDR2 is SMNVEV (reference sequence). The V and J ends lost 5 bases and 3 bases respectively, with 8 bases between them. The CDR3 totals 13 residues.

This chain connects TRBV6-5 to TRBJ1-6; D not resolved. Germline-derived CDR1 and CDR2 are MNHEY and SVGAGI. The CDR3 loop spans 14 amino acids. V shed 4 bases and J shed 9 bases, with 13 bases lying between them. CDR3 DNA: TGTGCCAGCAGTTCTGGACTGTTAAGTTCACCCCTCCACTTT. Its protein is CASSSGLLSSPLHF.

V gene TRBV5-4 combines with J gene TRBJ1-1; no clear D. The CDR3 loop spans 13 amino acids. Germline V CDR1 and CDR2: SGHNT, YYREEE (reference sequence). The V gene lost 1 base and the J gene lost 2 bases, with 6 bases spanning the gap. Here the CDR3 reads CASSLQENTEAFF. CDR3 nucleotides: TGTGCCAGCAGCTTGCAGGAAAACACTGAAGCTTTCTTT.

This sequence joins TRBV27 and TRBJ1-2; possible D gene TRBD1, 5 bases. V was trimmed by 2 bases and J by 6 bases, leaving 13 bases between them. Germline assignment: CDR1 MNHEY and CDR2 SMNVEV (reference sequence). The CDR3 loop spans 14 amino acids. The CDR3 bases are TGTGCCAGCAGTTTAAGCAGGGTGGGCAATGGCTACACCTTC. Translation: CASSLSRVGNGYTF.

The rearrangement links TRBV2 to TRBJ2-7; TRBD1 aligns across 8 bases. CDR1 is SNHLY and CDR2 is FYNNEI in the germline V gene. This CDR3 comprises 16 residues. Trimming took 6 bases from V and 0 from J; bases not matched to a gene: 10. CDR3 sequence (DNA): TGTGCCAGCAGCGGAAGCCGGGACAGGTACTCCTACGAGCAGTACTTC. Encoded protein: CASSGSRDRYSYEQYF.

The genes are TRBV28 and TRBJ1-1; D is undetermined. V dropped 5 bases and J dropped 0 bases, with 10 bases sitting between them. CDR1 is MDHEN, CDR2 SYDVKM, per germline. CDR3 length: 14 amino acids. The CDR3 protein is CASSRELLNTEAFF. As DNA, the CDR3 is TGTGCCAGCAGTCGTGAGCTATTGAACACTGAAGCTTTCTTT. The entire variable domain, with the rest obtained from reference TRBV28 and TRBJ1-1, is as follows: DVKVTQSSRYLVKRTGEKVFLECVQDMDHENMFWYRQDPGLGLRLIYFSYDVKMKEKGDIPEGYSVSREKKERFSLILESASTNQTSMYLCASSRELLNTEAFFGQGTRLTVV.

V gene TRBV11-2 combines with J gene TRBJ2-3; unclear D gene. Germline CDR1 SGHAT, CDR2 FQNNGV. Trimming removed 0 bases at V and 5 bases at J, with 9 bases between. The CDR3 runs to 14 residues. For the CDR3, the DNA is TGTGCCAGCAGCTTAGATCAATACGGAGATACGCAGTATTTT. This translates into CASSLDQYGDTQYF.